A selection of T cell receptor beta chains follows, all from one sample in a study of blood T cell repertoires in COVID-19. TCRdb's table, derived via immunoSEQ multiplex PCR, lists solely in-frame clones and lacks some. The sample consists of about 26,000 clones, nearly 90% of them appearing once. Sequencing used peripheral blood. The source is a man aged 70 or older with acute or convalescent COVID-19. The CDR3 runs from the conserved cysteine through the conserved F or W. The D gene is left open where the match is weak. Clone size is shown for a subset of rows, as once, few, many or a class of expanded clone.

D | size | J | length | V | CDR3 | DNA
TRBD1 | . | TRBJ1-2 | 19 | TRBV18 | CASSPPSRDRGRLAYGYTF | TGTGCCAGCTCACCACCATCCCGGGACAGGGGGCGATTAGCCTATGGCTACACCTTC
. | . | TRBJ2-3 | 16 | TRBV5-1 | CASSLVPSFGTDTQYF | TGCGCCAGCAGCTTGGTGCCTAGCTTCGGCACAGATACGCAGTATTTT
TRBD2 | few | TRBJ2-5 | 15 | TRBV11-2 | CASSFTSAGEETQYF | TGTGCCAGCAGCTTTACCTCGGCGGGGGAAGAGACCCAGTACTTC
. | . | TRBJ2-7 | 17 | TRBV7-2 | CASSLERLLATLYEQYF | TGTGCCAGCAGCTTAGAGCGCCTCCTAGCTACACTCTACGAGCAGTACTTC
. | . | TRBJ2-7 | 18 | TRBV21-1 | CARGVSRTVEKVYYEQYF | TGTGCCAGGGGGGTTTCAAGGACAGTCGAAAAAGTCTACTACGAGCAGTACTTC
. | . | TRBJ2-3 | 16 | TRBV3-1/TRBV3-2 | CASSREDSYSTDTQYF | TGTGCCAGCAGCCGAGAAGACAGCTACAGCACAGATACGCAGTATTTT
. | once | TRBJ2-1 | 15 | TRBV5-6 | CASIHSGVSYNEQFF | TGTGCCAGCATCCACTCGGGGGTCTCCTACAATGAGCAGTTCTTC
. | . | TRBJ1-1 | 12 | TRBV27 | CASSFMGGEAFF | TGTGCCAGCAGTTTTATGGGGGGAGAAGCTTTCTTT
TRBD2 | . | TRBJ2-3 | 15 | TRBV28 | CASSQGLASTDTQYF | TGTGCCAGCAGCCAGGGACTAGCGAGCACAGATACGCAGTATTTT
. | few | TRBJ2-2 | 16 | TRBV6-2/TRBV6-3 | CASSSSRGPIVMELFF | TGTGCCAGCAGCTCATCAAGGGGCCCCATCGTCATGGAGCTGTTTTTT
TRBD2 | . | TRBJ2-1 | 15 | TRBV9 | CASSVVAGDHGEQFF | TGTGCCAGCAGCGTAGTGGCGGGGGACCACGGTGAGCAGTTCTTC
. | . | TRBJ2-1 | 14 | TRBV5-1 | CASSPYSSYNEQFF | TGCGCCAGCAGCCCTTACAGCTCCTACAATGAGCAGTTCTTC
. | few | TRBJ2-5 | 15 | TRBV7-9 | CASSLGDTRRETQYF | TGTGCCAGCAGCTTAGGAGATACGAGGAGAGAGACCCAGTACTTC
. | once | TRBJ2-3 | 15 | TRBV18 | CASSPRGPGTDTQYF | TGTGCCAGCTCACCAAGGGGCCCTGGCACAGATACGCAGTATTTT
. | . | TRBJ2-7 | 11 | TRBV2 | CASSFSYEQYF | TGTGCCAGCAGTTTTAGCTACGAGCAGTACTTC
. | . | TRBJ1-1 | 15 | TRBV6-1 | CASSEVGGGDTEAFF | TGTGCCAGCAGTGAAGTAGGAGGAGGAGATACTGAAGCTTTCTTT
. | . | TRBJ2-7 | 14 | TRBV18 | CASSPGLSSYEQYF | TGTGCCAGCTCACCGGGCCTGAGCTCCTACGAGCAGTACTTC
. | . | TRBJ1-2 | 11 | TRBV20-1 | CSARTDYGYTF | TGCAGTGCTAGGACTGATTATGGCTACACCTTC
. | few | TRBJ1-2 | 15 | TRBV7-9 | CASTPWGGNGYGYTF | TGTGCCAGCACCCCATGGGGGGGAAACGGCTATGGCTACACCTTC
TRBD1 | . | TRBJ2-3 | 14 | TRBV29-1 | CSVDRGLGTDTQYF | TGCAGCGTAGACAGGGGGCTGGGCACAGATACGCAGTATTTT
TRBD1 | . | TRBJ1-1 | 13 | TRBV28 | CASRGTDNTEAFF | TGTGCCAGCAGGGGGACAGATAACACTGAAGCTTTCTTT
. | . | TRBJ1-4 | 13 | TRBV7-9 | CASSLKGDEKLFF | TGTGCCAGCAGCTTGAAGGGAGACGAAAAACTGTTTTTT
TRBD1 | . | TRBJ2-7 | 14 | TRBV5-4 | CASSRGQGRYEQYF | TGTGCCAGCAGTCGAGGACAGGGTAGGTACGAGCAGTACTTC
. | . | TRBJ2-5 | 13 | TRBV2 | CASSEGPGRGWYF | TGTGCCAGCAGTGAAGGTCCAGGGCGGGGATGGTACTTC
TRBD1 | . | TRBJ2-7 | 16 | TRBV6-2/TRBV6-3 | CANSYSTGATPYEQYF | TGTGCCAACAGTTATTCGACAGGGGCCACTCCCTACGAGCAGTACTTC
. | . | TRBJ1-1 | 14 | TRBV28 | CASSLGGKATEAFF | TGTGCCAGCAGTTTAGGAGGGAAGGCCACTGAAGCTTTCTTT
. | . | TRBJ2-5 | 13 | TRBV10-2 | CASSRAEGETQYF | TGCGCCAGCAGTCGAGCGGAGGGGGAGACCCAGTACTTC
TRBD2 | . | TRBJ2-1 | 16 | TRBV5-5 | CASSLGLAEYYNEQFF | TGTGCCAGCAGCTTGGGACTAGCGGAATACTACAATGAGCAGTTCTTC
TRBD1 | . | TRBJ2-5 | 15 | TRBV5-8 | CASSFLGTGSETQYF | TGTGCCAGCAGCTTCCTTGGGACAGGATCCGAGACCCAGTACTTC
TRBD1 | . | TRBJ2-4 | 17 | TRBV18 | CASSPVQGPVAKNIQYF | TGTGCCAGCTCCCCTGTACAGGGGCCGGTTGCCAAAAACATTCAGTACTTC
TRBD1 | . | TRBJ1-5 | 17 | TRBV28 | CASSPISPGGAGQPQHF | TGTGCCAGCAGCCCAATTTCCCCAGGGGGCGCGGGTCAGCCCCAGCATTTT
. | . | TRBJ1-2 | 15 | TRBV7-8 | CASSLAEYANYGYTF | TGTGCCAGCAGCTTAGCGGAGTATGCTAACTATGGCTACACCTTC
. | . | TRBJ1-3 | 14 | TRBV7-9 | CASSFGISGNTIYF | TGTGCCAGCAGCTTCGGGATCTCTGGAAACACCATATATTTT
. | once | TRBJ2-7 | 12 | TRBV20-1 | CSASRGQSEQYF | TGCAGTGCTAGTCGAGGGCAGAGCGAGCAGTACTTC
. | . | TRBJ2-4 | 15 | TRBV7-9 | CASSLRGGAKNIQYF | TGTGCCAGCAGCCTGCGCGGAGGAGCCAAAAACATTCAGTACTTC
. | . | TRBJ2-1 | 11 | TRBV29-1 | CSVAGDNEQFF | TGCAGCGTTGCAGGGGACAATGAGCAGTTCTTC
. | . | TRBJ2-1 | 20 | TRBV19 | CASSIGSGQGTLTDYNEQFF | TGTGCCAGTAGTATCGGGAGTGGTCAGGGAACCCTTACGGACTACAATGAGCAGTTCTTC
TRBD1 | . | TRBJ1-2 | 16 | TRBV24-1 | CATSDSDREGVDGYTF | TGTGCCACCAGTGACTCAGACAGGGAAGGAGTTGATGGCTACACCTTC
. | once | TRBJ1-2 | 12 | TRBV11-2 | CASSFEDSGYTF | TGTGCCAGCAGCTTTGAAGACAGTGGCTACACCTTC
TRBD1 | . | TRBJ2-5 | 15 | TRBV6-2/TRBV6-3 | CASSSPGQGRETQYF | TGTGCCAGCAGTTCGCCGGGACAGGGAAGAGAGACCCAGTACTTC
TRBD1 | . | TRBJ1-4 | 13 | TRBV7-9 | CASSSSGGEKLFF | TGTGCCAGCAGCTCTTCAGGGGGCGAAAAACTGTTTTTT
TRBD2 | . | TRBJ2-2 | 15 | TRBV7-6 | CASSLLVAGTGELFF | TGTGCCAGCAGCTTGCTGGTAGCGGGAACCGGGGAGCTGTTTTTT
. | . | TRBJ2-3 | 16 | TRBV9 | CASSVAGGIGTDTQYF | TGTGCCAGCAGCGTAGCTGGCGGGATTGGTACAGATACGCAGTATTTT
TRBD2 | . | TRBJ2-1 | 16 | TRBV28 | CASSLWRSGRAVEQFF | TGTGCCAGCAGTTTATGGCGGAGCGGGAGGGCCGTTGAGCAGTTCTTC
. | . | TRBJ1-4 | 12 | TRBV2 | CASGRQNEKLFF | TGTGCCAGCGGGCGACAGAATGAAAAACTGTTTTTT